These 17 T cell receptor beta chains share one sample of origin, sequenced in a study of CXCR3-negative and CXCR3-positive naive CD8 T cells. Their antigens are not known. Study results and limitations: Naive cells positive for CXCR3 carried more hydrophobic TRB CDR3s than CXCR3-negative ones.

With UMI labels, 5' RACE was used to prepare the TRB cDNA libraries. TCRdb re-called the 5' RACE reads, yielding one record per CDR3 amino acid sequence without DNA. The sample data list approximately 59,000 distinct CDR3 sequences. The sequenced material came from naive CXCR3+ CD8+ T cells from blood. Subset: CD45RO-CCR7+CD27+CD95- naive CD8+ T cells expressing CXCR3 (TNR3+). These receptors were obtained from a human donor in good health. Some clones in this sample may be carry-over from other donors' samples.

The chain joins TRBV29-1 to TRBJ1-1; TCRdb selects TRBD1, and the lack of DNA leaves this call unchecked. CDR3 length: 12 residues. Per germline, CDR1 SQVTM and CDR2 ANQGSEA. CDR3 sequence: CSVGQGDTEAFF.

The chain joins TRBV12-3 or TRBV12-4 to TRBJ2-7; TCRdb returns TRBD1, unconfirmable since there is no DNA. This CDR3 region has 17 residues. The CDR3 region is CASSPGGPGVSSYEQYF.

The gene calls are TRBV12-3 or TRBV12-4 and TRBJ2-3; TCRdb outputs TRBD1, but without DNA this stays unchecked. This CDR3 is 14 amino acids long. CDR3 sequence: CASSLEQATDTQYF.

The chain uses TRBV6-2 or TRBV6-3 and TRBJ2-7; as DNA is missing, the TRBD2 call by TCRdb cannot be tested. This CDR3 is 17 amino acids long. Per the germline V gene, CDR1 is MNHEY and CDR2 is SVGEGT. This CDR3 reads CASSTTQGRLILGEQYF.

The chain links TRBV6-5 to TRBJ2-3; TCRdb proposes TRBD2, but this gene call is untestable without DNA. The CDR3 length is 19 residues. Germline CDR1 and CDR2: MNHEY and SVGAGI. This CDR3 is CASSQPPGLAGGPGDTQYF.

The chain couples TRBV29-1 to TRBJ2-7. The length of the CDR3 is 11 residues. Per the germline V gene, CDR1 is SQVTM and CDR2 is ANQGSEA. CDR3 protein: CSVLMRYEQYF.

This chain connects TRBV9 to TRBJ1-2. Germline values: CDR1 SGDLS, CDR2 YYNGEE. The CDR3 spans 14 residues. CDR3 protein: CASTPTSVGYGYTF.

The gene calls are TRBV7-3 and TRBJ2-2. The length of the CDR3 is 11 residues. The germline V gene has CDR1 SGHTA and CDR2 FQGTGA. CDR3 protein: CASSSSGELFF.

This chain connects TRBV5-1 to TRBJ1-5. This CDR3 is 14 amino acids long. Germline assignment: CDR1 SGHRS and CDR2 YFSETQ. CDR3 region: CASSLEGRNQPQHF.

CDR3: CASSLPPGALYNEQFF. This sequence joins TRBV28 and TRBJ2-1; the D call from TCRdb, TRBD2, cannot be confirmed without DNA. CDR3 size: 16 residues. Germline assignment: CDR1 MDHEN and CDR2 SYDVKM.

This chain links TRBV7-9 with TRBJ2-7; the TRBD1 assignment by TCRdb is unverifiable without DNA. Germline V gene lookup returns CDR1 SEHNR and CDR2 FQNEAQ (reference sequence). The CDR3 is 14 residues long. The CDR3 loop reads CASSLETGGEEKYF.

J is TRBJ2-2 and V is TRBV6-2 or TRBV6-3. Germline CDR1 and CDR2: MNHEY and SVGEGT. The CDR3 spans 12 residues. CDR3 amino acids: CASSYITGELFF.

This rearrangement joins TRBV4-1 to TRBJ1-1. The CDR3 totals 11 residues. Per the germline V gene, CDR1 is MGHRA and CDR2 is YSYEKL. CDR3 in amino acids: CASSQGTEAFF.

This chain joins TRBV12-3 or TRBV12-4 and TRBJ1-6. The CDR3 covers 13 residues. CDR3 sequence: CASGSGSGSPLHF.

This chain connects TRBV12-3 or TRBV12-4 to TRBJ2-5; TCRdb returns TRBD2, unconfirmable since there is no DNA. There are 16 residues in the CDR3. The CDR3 is CASSSGLAGGPETQYF.

The chain is built from TRBV7-9 and TRBJ2-3. The CDR3 is 11 residues long. Germline V lookup: CDR1 SEHNR, CDR2 FQNEAQ (reference sequence). CDR3 residues: CASVHADTQYF.

This chain connects TRBV28 to TRBJ1-1. The CDR3 is made up of 12 amino acids. Germline-derived CDR1 and CDR2 are MDHEN and SYDVKM. The CDR3 sequence is CASSGMNTEAFF. Looking up the rest from reference TRBV28 and TRBJ1-1 gives the full variable domain: DVKVTQSSRYLVKRTGEKVFLECVQDMDHENMFWYRQDPGLGLRLIYFSYDVKMKEKGDIPEGYSVSREKKERFSLILESASTNQTSMYLCASSGMNTEAFFGQGTRLTVV.